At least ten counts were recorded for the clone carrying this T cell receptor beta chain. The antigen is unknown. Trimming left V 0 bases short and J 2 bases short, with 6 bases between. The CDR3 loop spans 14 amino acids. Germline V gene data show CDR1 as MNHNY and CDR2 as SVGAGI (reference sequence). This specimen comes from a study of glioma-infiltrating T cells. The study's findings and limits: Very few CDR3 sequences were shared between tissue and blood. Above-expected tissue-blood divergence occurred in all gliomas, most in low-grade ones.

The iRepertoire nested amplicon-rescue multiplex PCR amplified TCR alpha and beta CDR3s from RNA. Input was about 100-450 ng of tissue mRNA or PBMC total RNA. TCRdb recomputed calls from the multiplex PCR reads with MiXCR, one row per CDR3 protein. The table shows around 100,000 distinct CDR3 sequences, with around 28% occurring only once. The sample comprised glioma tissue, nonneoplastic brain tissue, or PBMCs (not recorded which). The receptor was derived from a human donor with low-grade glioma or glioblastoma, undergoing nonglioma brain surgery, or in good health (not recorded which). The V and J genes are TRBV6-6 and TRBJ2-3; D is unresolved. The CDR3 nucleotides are TGTGCCAGCAGTTACTCGGCCAACACAGATACGCAGTATTTT. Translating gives CASSYSANTDTQYF.